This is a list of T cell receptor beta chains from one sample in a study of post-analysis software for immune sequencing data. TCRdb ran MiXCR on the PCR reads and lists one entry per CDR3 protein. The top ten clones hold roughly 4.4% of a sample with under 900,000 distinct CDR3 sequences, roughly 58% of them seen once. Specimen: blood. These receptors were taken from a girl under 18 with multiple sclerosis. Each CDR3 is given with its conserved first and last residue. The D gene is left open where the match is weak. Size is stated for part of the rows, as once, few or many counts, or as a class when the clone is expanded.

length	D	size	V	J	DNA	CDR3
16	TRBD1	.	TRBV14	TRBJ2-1	TGTGCCAGCAGCCAAGATCCAAGGACAGGCTACAATGAGCAGTTCTTC	CASSQDPRTGYNEQFF
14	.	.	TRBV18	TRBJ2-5	TGTGCCAGCTCACTCACCAGCGCCCCTGAGACCCAGTACTTC	CASSLTSAPETQYF
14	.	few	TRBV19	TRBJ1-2	TGTGCCACCACGCCCGCGGCGGGGGCTTATGGCTACACCTTC	CATTPAAGAYGYTF
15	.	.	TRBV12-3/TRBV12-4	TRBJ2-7	TGTGCCAGCACTAGCACAGGGACGCATTCCTACGAGCAGTACTTC	CASTSTGTHSYEQYF
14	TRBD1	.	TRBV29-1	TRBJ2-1	TGCACCTACCTGGGGACAGGGTATCCCAATGAGCAGTTCTTC	CTYLGTGYPNEQFF
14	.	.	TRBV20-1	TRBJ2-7	TGCAGTGCTAGAGCAACTAGCAGGGGGTTCGAGCAGTACTTC	CSARATSRGFEQYF
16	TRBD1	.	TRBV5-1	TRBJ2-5	TGCGCCAGCAGCCTCGGGACAGCCTTTCTCCAAGAGACCCAGTACTTC	CASSLGTAFLQETQYF
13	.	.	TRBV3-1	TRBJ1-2	TGTGCCAGCAGCCAAGTGGAGAGCTATGGCTACACCTTC	CASSQVESYGYTF
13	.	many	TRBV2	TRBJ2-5	TGCGCCAGCAGTGAGGGGGGACGGGAGACCCAGTACTTC	CASSEGGRETQYF
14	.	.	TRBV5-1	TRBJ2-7	TGCGCCAGCAGCAAGCAGGGTCCCCCCTACGAGCAGTACTTC	CASSKQGPPYEQYF
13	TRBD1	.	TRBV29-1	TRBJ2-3	TGCAGCGAGGGACAGGGGAGCACAGATACGCAGTATTTT	CSEGQGSTDTQYF